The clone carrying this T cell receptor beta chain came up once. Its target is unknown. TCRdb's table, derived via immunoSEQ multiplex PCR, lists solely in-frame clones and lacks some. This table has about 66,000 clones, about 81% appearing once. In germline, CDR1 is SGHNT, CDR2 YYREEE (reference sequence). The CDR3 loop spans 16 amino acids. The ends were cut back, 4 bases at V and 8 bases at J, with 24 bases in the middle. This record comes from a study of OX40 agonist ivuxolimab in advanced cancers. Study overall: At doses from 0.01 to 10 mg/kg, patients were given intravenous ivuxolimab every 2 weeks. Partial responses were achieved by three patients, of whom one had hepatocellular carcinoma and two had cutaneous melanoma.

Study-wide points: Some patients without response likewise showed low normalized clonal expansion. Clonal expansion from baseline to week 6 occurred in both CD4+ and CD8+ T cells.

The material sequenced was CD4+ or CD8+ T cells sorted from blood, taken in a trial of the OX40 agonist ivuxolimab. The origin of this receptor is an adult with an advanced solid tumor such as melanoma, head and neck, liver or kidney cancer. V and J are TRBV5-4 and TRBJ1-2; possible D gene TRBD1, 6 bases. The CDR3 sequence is CASSPIDRNRVMGYTF. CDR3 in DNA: TGTGCCAGCAGCCCTATAGATCGTAACAGGGTAATGGGCTACACCTTC.